The 27 T cell receptor beta chains below come from one sample, sequenced in a study of blood T cell repertoires in COVID-19. The assay was immunoSEQ multiplex PCR, and TCRdb's table has in-frame clones only and misses some. Found here are about 230,000 clones, around four fifths of them singletons; the top ten hold 15% to 20%. The source material was peripheral blood. The receptor set was obtained from a woman of 80 years or more with active or convalescent COVID-19.

This chain connects TRBV6-5 to TRBJ2-1; D is perhaps TRBD2 (5 bases). The CDR3 consists of 15 residues. Looked up from germline, CDR1 is MNHEY and CDR2 is SVGAGI. Trimming took 1 base from V and 6 from J, leaving 13 bases between them. The CDR3 spells CASSYLGPGINEQFF. For the CDR3, the DNA is TGTGCCAGCAGTTACTTAGGGCCGGGGATCAATGAGCAGTTCTTC.

This chain connects TRBV6-2 or TRBV6-3 to TRBJ1-6; 7 nucleotides line up with TRBD1. There are 12 residues in the CDR3. The germline V gene encodes CDR1 MNHEY and CDR2 SVGEGT. After removal of 3 bases from V and 14 bases from J, the junction contained 4 bases not matched to a gene. CDR3 in amino acids: CASSYQGTALHF. The CDR3 DNA is TGTGCCAGCAGTTATCAGGGGACAGCCCTCCACTTT.

The chain links TRBV28 to TRBJ2-7; 10 bases line up with TRBD2. The length of the CDR3 is 15 residues. CDR1 MDHEN and CDR2 SYDVKM come from the germline V gene. The junction had 3 bases not matched to a gene; V was cut back by 2 bases and J by 2 bases. The CDR3 protein is CASSLSTSGAYEQYF. CDR3 in DNA: TGTGCCAGCAGTTTAAGCACTAGCGGGGCCTACGAGCAGTACTTC. Complete variable domain (other parts from reference TRBV28 and TRBJ2-7): DVKVTQSSRYLVKRTGEKVFLECVQDMDHENMFWYRQDPGLGLRLIYFSYDVKMKEKGDIPEGYSVSREKKERFSLILESASTNQTSMYLCASSLSTSGAYEQYFGPGTRLTVT.

This clone was seen only once. The chain combines TRBV5-1 with TRBJ2-3; TRBD2 matches 14 bases. V lost 4 bases, J lost 5 bases, and 12 bases stayed unmatched. The CDR3 covers 18 residues. Germline V gene sequence: CDR1 SGHRS, CDR2 YFSETQ. CDR3 amino acids: CASSVEPGLAGVVDTQYF. CDR3 coding DNA: TGCGCCAGCAGCGTAGAGCCGGGACTAGCGGGAGTTGTAGATACGCAGTATTTT.

The rearrangement uses TRBV7-2 and TRBJ2-2; no firm D call. Germline loops: CDR1 SGHTA, CDR2 FQGNSA. The CDR3 is 13 residues long. V was cut by 2 bases and J by 5 bases, with 6 bases left in between. The CDR3 sequence: CASSLSFTGELFF. CDR3 DNA sequence: TGTGCCAGCAGCTTATCTTTTACCGGGGAGCTGTTTTTT.

The V call is TRBV5-1, the J call TRBJ2-7, with 13 bases aligning to TRBD2. This CDR3 region has 17 residues. Trimming cost V 4 bases and J 1 base; bases outside gene matches: 8. Germline values: CDR1 SGHRS, CDR2 YFSETQ. CDR3 DNA: TGCGCCAGCAGCCCGAGGACTAGCGGGGGCCTATCCTACGAGCAGTACTTC. It is translated as CASSPRTSGGLSYEQYF. Full variable domain (missing parts from reference TRBV5-1 and TRBJ2-7): KAGVTQTPRYLIKTRGQQVTLSCSPISGHRSVSWYQQTPGQGLQFLFEYFSETQRNKGNFPGRFSGRQFSNSRSEMNVSTLELGDSALYLCASSPRTSGGLSYEQYFGPGTRLTVT.

This clone was observed once. CDR3 protein: CASSRDGGGIVNAEAFF. Here the CDR3 DNA reads TGTGCCAGCAGCCGCGACGGGGGAGGTATTGTTAACGCTGAAGCTTTCTTT. The rearrangement links TRBV5-4 to TRBJ1-1; TRBD1 is a possible D gene (5 bases). CDR1 and CDR2 from the germline V gene are SGHNT and YYREEE (reference sequence). V was shortened by 4 bases and J by 6 bases, with 25 bases between the two germline ends. The CDR3 is 17 amino acids.

This clone has only a few counts. J is TRBJ2-7 and V is TRBV12-3 or TRBV12-4; D gene uncertain. Trimming pared 1 base from V and 6 bases from J, leaving 4 bases between. The CDR3 is 11 amino acids. The CDR3, as DNA: TGTGCCAGCAGTTTAGATAGCGAGCAGTACTTC. It is translated as CASSLDSEQYF.

V usage is TRBV6-5 and J usage is TRBJ1-5, with D uncertain. CDR3 length equals 14 residues. Germline CDR1 is MNHEY and CDR2 is SVGAGI. V lost 6 bases, J lost 1 base, and 10 bases lay in between. The CDR3 here is CASSRGRSNQPQHF. In DNA, the CDR3 is TGTGCCAGCAGCCGTGGGAGGAGCAATCAGCCCCAGCATTTT.

The chain combines TRBV11-2 with TRBJ1-1; 9 positions agree with TRBD1. V lost 3 bases, J lost 3 bases, and 8 bases stayed unmatched. Germline V gives CDR1 SGHAT, CDR2 FQNNGV. CDR3 length: 16 amino acids. DNA for the CDR3: TGTGCCAGCAGCTTTACAGGGGGCATTTGGGACACTGAAGCTTTCTTT. Its translation is CASSFTGGIWDTEAFF.

The chain uses TRBV20-1 and TRBJ2-3; the match to TRBD2 covers 8 bases. The junction had 6 bases not matched to a gene; V was cut back by 3 bases and J by 4 bases. The CDR3 is 14 amino acids. Germline CDR1 DFQATT, CDR2 SNEGSKA (reference sequence). CDR3 in amino acids: CSASRAGGPDTQYF. CDR3 nucleotide sequence: TGCAGTGCTAGTCGGGCGGGGGGACCAGATACGCAGTATTTT.

CDR3 sequence (DNA): TGTGCCAGTAGTAATTCGGACACCTACTATGGCTACACCTTC. Amino acid sequence: CASSNSDTYYGYTF. This rearrangement joins TRBV19 to TRBJ1-2; perhaps TRBD1 as D (5 bases). This CDR3 comprises 14 residues. Per the germline V gene, CDR1 is LNHDA and CDR2 is SQIVND (reference sequence). V lost 4 bases and J 3 bases, leaving 12 bases between the germline ends.

The genes are TRBV5-6 and TRBJ1-1; D not resolved. V lost 4 bases and J lost 2, with 12 bases in between. CDR3 length: 14 residues. CDR1 and CDR2 (germline): SGHDT, YYEEEE. The CDR3 sequence is CASSPPGSNTEAFF. The DNA of the CDR3 is TGTGCCAGCAGCCCCCCCGGGAGCAACACTGAAGCTTTCTTT.

The chain joins TRBV12-5 to TRBJ1-2; tentatively, D is TRBD1 (6 bases). Trimming left V 0 bases short and J 2 bases short, with 25 bases between. Germline CDR1 and CDR2: LGHNT and FRNRAP. The CDR3 totals 20 residues. The CDR3 loop reads CASGLVRSIGRGIGNYGYTF. CDR3 bases: TGTGCTAGTGGTTTGGTACGGTCAATAGGCAGGGGAATTGGCAACTATGGCTACACCTTC. Filled out from reference TRBV12-5 and TRBJ1-2, the complete variable domain reads DARVTQTPRHKVTEMGQEVTMRCQPILGHNTVFWYRQTMMQGLELLAYFRNRAPLDDSGMPKDRFSAEMPDATLATLKIQPSEPRDSAVYFCASGLVRSIGRGIGNYGYTFGSGTRLTVV.

The J gene is TRBJ2-7, the V gene TRBV28, with 11 positions matching TRBD1. Germline CDR1 is MDHEN and CDR2 is SYDVKM. The trim removed 7 bases at V and 4 bases at J, leaving 12 bases unmatched. The CDR3 totals 16 residues. This chain's CDR3 is CASTPDRGHFEYEQYF. As DNA, the CDR3 is TGTGCCAGCACCCCGGACAGGGGGCATTTTGAATACGAGCAGTACTTC.

The chain couples TRBV7-3 to TRBJ1-6, with a possible D match to TRBD1 (6 bases). Germline CDR1 and CDR2: SGHTA and FQGTGA. Trimming pared 1 base from V and 9 bases from J, leaving 19 bases between. This CDR3 contains 17 residues. CDR3 nucleotide sequence: TGTGCCAGCAGCTTAAGGGGGCGAGGGCAGGGGCGTTCACCCCTCCACTTT. It specifies CASSLRGRGQGRSPLHF.

The chain couples TRBV6-5 to TRBJ1-4; no clear D gene. Germline CDR1 and CDR2: MNHEY and SVGAGI. Trimming took 0 bases from V and 4 from J, leaving 12 bases between them. The CDR3 length is 16 residues. In DNA form, the CDR3 reads TGTGCCAGCAGTTACTCGATCACAGACCATAATGAAAAACTGTTTTTT. It encodes CASSYSITDHNEKLFF.

V is TRBV4-2 and J is TRBJ1-4, with TRBD1 identical over 8 bases. Germline V gives CDR1 LGHNA, CDR2 YNFKEQ. This CDR3 is built from 15 residues. V trimming: 4 bases; J trimming: 12 bases; junction bases outside the gene matches: 13. The CDR3 spells CASSPNTLKGQELFF. The CDR3 DNA is TGTGCCAGCAGCCCCAACACCTTAAAGGGACAGGAACTGTTTTTT.

The V call is TRBV2, the J call TRBJ2-7, with TRBD2 as a possible D gene (7 bases). Germline assignment: CDR1 SNHLY and CDR2 FYNNEI. V was trimmed by 5 bases and J by 3 bases, leaving 14 bases between them. The CDR3 totals 14 residues. DNA for the CDR3: TGTGCCAGCAGTTTTGAGGGGGGGGACTACGAGCAGTACTTC. Residues: CASSFEGGDYEQYF.

This rearrangement joins TRBV28 to TRBJ2-5; 12 bases are shared with TRBD2. The germline CDR1 and CDR2 sequences are MDHEN and SYDVKM. The V gene end was trimmed by 4 bases and the J gene end by 0 bases; junction bases not matched to a gene: 3. The CDR3 contains 16 residues. The CDR3 bases are TGTGCCAGCAGTTATCTAGCGGGGGGGAACCAAGAGACCCAGTACTTC. This codes for CASSYLAGGNQETQYF. Supplemented by reference TRBV28 and TRBJ2-5, the full variable domain reads DVKVTQSSRYLVKRTGEKVFLECVQDMDHENMFWYRQDPGLGLRLIYFSYDVKMKEKGDIPEGYSVSREKKERFSLILESASTNQTSMYLCASSYLAGGNQETQYFGPGTRLLVL.

The J gene is TRBJ1-5, the V gene TRBV7-2; D is uncertain. Germline CDR1 SGHTA, CDR2 FQGNSA. CDR3 length equals 14 residues. The ends were cut back, 3 bases at V and 0 bases at J, with 6 bases in the middle. The CDR3 DNA follows: TGTGCCAGCAGCTTCACAAATAGCAATCAGCCCCAGCATTTT. As protein: CASSFTNSNQPQHF.

The rearrangement links TRBV11-3 to TRBJ2-5; D possibly corresponds to TRBD1 (5 bases). Germline V CDR1 and CDR2: SGHNT, YENEEA. The CDR3 length is 16 residues. V was clipped by 1 base and J by 5 bases, with 17 bases between them. The CDR3 DNA reads TGTGCCAGCAGCTTAGCGCTGGGAAGGGGCGTGGAGACCCAGTACTTC. It translates to CASSLALGRGVETQYF.

The J gene is TRBJ1-1, the V gene TRBV5-1; no reliable D call. Trimming stripped 1 base from V and 5 bases from J, with 9 bases between. The germline V gene has CDR1 SGHRS and CDR2 YFSETQ. The CDR3 consists of 13 residues. CDR3 DNA sequence: TGCGCCAGCAGCTTGTCCCGGGGAACTGAAGCTTTCTTT. Amino acids: CASSLSRGTEAFF.

The chain combines TRBV5-4 with TRBJ2-3, with 9 positions matching TRBD2. The length of the CDR3 is 15 residues. After removal of 5 bases from V and 6 bases from J, the junction contained 10 bases not matched to a gene. CDR1 and CDR2 (germline): SGHNT, YYREEE (reference sequence). DNA of the CDR3: TGTGCCAGCAGTTTTAGCGGGAGCCGGGGGGATACGCAGTATTTT. It yields the protein CASSFSGSRGDTQYF.

The rearrangement uses TRBV7-2 and TRBJ1-2; 7 bases line up with TRBD1. CDR3 length: 16 residues. Germline trimming cut 2 bases from V and 1 base from J; bases unmatched to any gene: 7. Germline V lookup: CDR1 SGHTA, CDR2 FQGNSA. CDR3 in DNA: TGTGCCAGCAGCTTAAGGTCAGGGGGGATTAACTATGGCTACACCTTC. Protein product: CASSLRSGGINYGYTF.

This rearrangement joins TRBV7-9 to TRBJ1-4; 9 nucleotides agree with TRBD1. J was trimmed by 0 bases and V by 4 bases; bases with no gene match: 6. This CDR3 region has 17 residues. Germline-derived CDR1 and CDR2 are SEHNR and FQNEAQ (reference sequence). In DNA, the CDR3 is TGTGCCAGCAGCTCCGGGACAGGGCGTACAACTAATGAAAAACTGTTTTTT. Its translation is CASSSGTGRTTNEKLFF.

The gene calls are TRBV7-9 and TRBJ1-2; no firm D call. Germline-derived CDR1 and CDR2 are SEHNR and FQNEAQ (reference sequence). V was pared by 6 bases and J by 8 bases, with 13 bases between. The CDR3 has 12 amino acids. The CDR3, as DNA: TGTGCCAGCAGGCATACTACGTGGGGCTACACCTTC. This encodes CASRHTTWGYTF.